This TCR beta chain was retrieved from a study of Ad26.COV2.S vaccination and SARS-CoV-2 variants. Clones were read by immunoSEQ multiplex PCR, and TCRdb kept only the in-frame ones, dropping some. The data hold about 400,000 clones, with 89% observed a single time. The CDR3 runs to 14 residues. Germline V gene sequence: CDR1 LNHDA, CDR2 SQIVND (reference sequence). Trimming cost V 3 bases and J 9 bases, with 15 bases left between them. Treatment here: some 20 received Ad26.COV2.S at low or high dose, single or two shots; roughly five received placebo; per-sample allocation not given. The samples were gathered on day 63 after the first injection of vaccine or placebo. Expressing Wuhan-strain SARS-CoV-2 spike, an Ad26 vector served as the vaccine.

The source material was peripheral blood, sampled in a trial of Ad26.COV2.S vaccine versus placebo. The TCR comes from a person between 18 and 65 years old who received the Ad26.COV2.S COVID-19 vaccine or a placebo. The chain recombines TRBV19 with TRBJ2-1, with D possibly being TRBD2 (5 bases). Here the CDR3 DNA reads TGTGCCAGTAGTATCGAGGGCGAGAGGACTGAGCAGTTCTTC. It is translated as CASSIEGERTEQFF.